This T cell receptor (beta chain) was retrieved from a study of blood T cell repertoires in COVID-19. The wider study: Specimens from acute and convalescent COVID-19 originated in the United States, Italy and Spain.

Germline-derived CDR1 and CDR2 are SGHVS and FQNEAQ. V lost 1 base and J 2 bases, leaving 14 bases between the germline ends. This CDR3 comprises 16 residues. Clones were sequenced by immunoSEQ multiplex PCR, and TCRdb holds only the in-frame ones, with some missing. The sample has 40,000 or so clones, 70% to 90% seen once. This chain links TRBV7-8 with TRBJ1-2; perhaps TRBD1 as D (6 bases). Sequences were obtained from peripheral blood. The TCR was taken from a human donor in a cohort sampled during active COVID-19. DNA for the CDR3: TGTGCCAGCAGCTTAGTTTTAGGGCAGGGGAACTATGGCTACACCTTC. Translated, it gives CASSLVLGQGNYGYTF.